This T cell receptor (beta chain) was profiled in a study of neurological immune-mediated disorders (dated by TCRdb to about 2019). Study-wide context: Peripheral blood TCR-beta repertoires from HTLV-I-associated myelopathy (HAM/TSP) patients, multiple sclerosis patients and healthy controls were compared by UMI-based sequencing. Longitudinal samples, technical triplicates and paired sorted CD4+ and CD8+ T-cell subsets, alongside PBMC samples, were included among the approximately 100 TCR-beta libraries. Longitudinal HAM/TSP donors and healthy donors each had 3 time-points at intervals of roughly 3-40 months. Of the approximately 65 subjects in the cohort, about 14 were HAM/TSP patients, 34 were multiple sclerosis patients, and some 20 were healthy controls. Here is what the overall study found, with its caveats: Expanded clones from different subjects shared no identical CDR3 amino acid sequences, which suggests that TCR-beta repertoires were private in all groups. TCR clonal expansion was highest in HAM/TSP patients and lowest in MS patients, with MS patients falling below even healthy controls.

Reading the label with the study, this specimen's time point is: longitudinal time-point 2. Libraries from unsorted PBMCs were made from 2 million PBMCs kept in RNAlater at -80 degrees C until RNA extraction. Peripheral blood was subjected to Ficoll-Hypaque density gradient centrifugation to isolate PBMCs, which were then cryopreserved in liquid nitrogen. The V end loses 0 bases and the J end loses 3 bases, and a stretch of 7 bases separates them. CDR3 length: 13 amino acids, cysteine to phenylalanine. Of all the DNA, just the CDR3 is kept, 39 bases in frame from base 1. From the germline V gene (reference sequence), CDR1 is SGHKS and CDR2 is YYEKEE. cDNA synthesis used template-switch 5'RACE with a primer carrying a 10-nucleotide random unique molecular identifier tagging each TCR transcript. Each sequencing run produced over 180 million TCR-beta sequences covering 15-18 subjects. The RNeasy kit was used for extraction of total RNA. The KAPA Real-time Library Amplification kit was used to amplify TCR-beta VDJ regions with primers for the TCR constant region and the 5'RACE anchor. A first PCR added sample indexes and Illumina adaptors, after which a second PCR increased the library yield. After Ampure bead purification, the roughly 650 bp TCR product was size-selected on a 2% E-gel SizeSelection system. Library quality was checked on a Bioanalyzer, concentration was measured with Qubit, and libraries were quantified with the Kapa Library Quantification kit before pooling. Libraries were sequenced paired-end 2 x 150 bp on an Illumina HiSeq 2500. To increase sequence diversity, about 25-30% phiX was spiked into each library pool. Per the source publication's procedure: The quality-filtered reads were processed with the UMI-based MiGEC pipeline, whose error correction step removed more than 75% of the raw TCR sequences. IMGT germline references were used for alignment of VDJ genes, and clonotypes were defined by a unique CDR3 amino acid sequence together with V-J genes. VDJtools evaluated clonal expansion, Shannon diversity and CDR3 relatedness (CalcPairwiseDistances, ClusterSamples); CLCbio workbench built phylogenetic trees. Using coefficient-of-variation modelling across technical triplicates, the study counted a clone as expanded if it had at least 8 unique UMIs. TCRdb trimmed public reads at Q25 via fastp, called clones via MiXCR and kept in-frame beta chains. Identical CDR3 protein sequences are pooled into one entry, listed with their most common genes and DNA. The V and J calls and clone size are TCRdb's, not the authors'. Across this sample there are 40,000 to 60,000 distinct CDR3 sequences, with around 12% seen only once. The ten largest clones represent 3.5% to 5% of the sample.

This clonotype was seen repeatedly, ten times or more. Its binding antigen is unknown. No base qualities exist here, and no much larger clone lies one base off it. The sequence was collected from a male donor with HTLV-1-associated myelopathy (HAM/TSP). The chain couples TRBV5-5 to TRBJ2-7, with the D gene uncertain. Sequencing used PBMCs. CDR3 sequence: CASSLGVLYEQYF. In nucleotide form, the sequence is TGTGCCAGCAGCTTGGGGGTCCTCTACGAGCAGTACTTC. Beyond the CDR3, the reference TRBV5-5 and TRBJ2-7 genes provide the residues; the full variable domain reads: DAGVTQSPTHLIKTRGQQVTLRCSPISGHKSVSWYQQVLGQGPQFIFQYYEKEERGRGNFPDRFSARQFPNYSSELNVNALLLGDSALYLCASSLGVLYEQYFGPGTRLTVT.